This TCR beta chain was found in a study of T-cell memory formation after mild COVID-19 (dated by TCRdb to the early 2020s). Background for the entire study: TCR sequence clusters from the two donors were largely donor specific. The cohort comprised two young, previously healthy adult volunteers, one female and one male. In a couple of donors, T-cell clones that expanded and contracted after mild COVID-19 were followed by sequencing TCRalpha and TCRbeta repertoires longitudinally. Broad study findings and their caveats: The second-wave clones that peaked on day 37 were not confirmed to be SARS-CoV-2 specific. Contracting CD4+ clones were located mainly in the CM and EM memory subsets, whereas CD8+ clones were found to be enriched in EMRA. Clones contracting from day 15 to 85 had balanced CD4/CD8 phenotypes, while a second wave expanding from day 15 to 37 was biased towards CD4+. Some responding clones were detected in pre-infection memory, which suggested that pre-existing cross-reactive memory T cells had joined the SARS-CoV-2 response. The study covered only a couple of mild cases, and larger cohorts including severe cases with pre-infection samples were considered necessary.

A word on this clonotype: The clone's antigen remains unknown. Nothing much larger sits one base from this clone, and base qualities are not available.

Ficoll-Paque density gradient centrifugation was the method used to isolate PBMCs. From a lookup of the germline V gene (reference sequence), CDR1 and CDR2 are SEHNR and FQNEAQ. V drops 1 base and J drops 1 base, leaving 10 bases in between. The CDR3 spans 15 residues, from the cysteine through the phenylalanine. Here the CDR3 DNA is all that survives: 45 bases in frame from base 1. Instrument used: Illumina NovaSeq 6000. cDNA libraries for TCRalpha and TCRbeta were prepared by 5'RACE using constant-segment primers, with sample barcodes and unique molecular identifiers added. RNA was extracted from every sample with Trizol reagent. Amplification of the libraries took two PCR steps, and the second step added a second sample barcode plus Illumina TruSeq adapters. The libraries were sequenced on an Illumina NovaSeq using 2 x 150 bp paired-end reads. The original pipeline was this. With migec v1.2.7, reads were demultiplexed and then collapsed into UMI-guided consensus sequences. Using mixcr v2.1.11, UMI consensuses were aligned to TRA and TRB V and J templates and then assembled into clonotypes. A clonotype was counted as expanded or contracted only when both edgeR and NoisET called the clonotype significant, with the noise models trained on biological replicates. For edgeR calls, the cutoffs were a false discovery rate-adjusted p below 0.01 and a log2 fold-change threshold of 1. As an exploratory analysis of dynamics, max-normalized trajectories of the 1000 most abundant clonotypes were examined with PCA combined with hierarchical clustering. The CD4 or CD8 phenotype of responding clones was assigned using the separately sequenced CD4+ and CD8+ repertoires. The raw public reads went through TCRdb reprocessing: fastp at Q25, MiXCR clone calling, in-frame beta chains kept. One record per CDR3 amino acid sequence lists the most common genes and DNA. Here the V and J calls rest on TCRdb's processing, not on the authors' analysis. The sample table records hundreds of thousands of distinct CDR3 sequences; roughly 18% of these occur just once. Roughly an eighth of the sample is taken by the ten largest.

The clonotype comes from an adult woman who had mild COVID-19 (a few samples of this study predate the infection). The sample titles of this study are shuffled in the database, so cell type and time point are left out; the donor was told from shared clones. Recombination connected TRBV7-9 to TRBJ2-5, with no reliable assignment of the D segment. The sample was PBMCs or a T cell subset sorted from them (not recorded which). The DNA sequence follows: TGTGCCAGCAGCTTAGATGGATCAGCCCAAGAGACCCAGTACTTC. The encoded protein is CASSLDGSAQETQYF. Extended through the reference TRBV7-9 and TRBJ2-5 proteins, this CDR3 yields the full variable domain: DTGVSQNPRHKITKRGQNVTFRCDPISEHNRLYWYRQTLGQGPEFLTYFQNEAQLEKSRLLSDRFSAERPKGSFSTLEIQRTEQGDSAMYLCASSLDGSAQETQYFGPGTRLLVL.